Below, 16 T cell receptor beta chains from the same sample are listed, as sequenced in a study of T cell responses to AZD1222 COVID-19 vaccine. TCRdb keeps only in-frame clones here, not all; method: immunoSEQ multiplex PCR. The data hold 100,000 to 130,000 clones, with 75% to 90% observed a single time. Material: peripheral blood, obtained on day 0 of AZD1222 vaccination. These receptors came from an adult in good health.

The chain recombines TRBV6-2 or TRBV6-3 with TRBJ2-7; D remains unclear. The length of the CDR3 is 14 residues. The V and J ends lost 2 bases and 6 bases respectively, with 14 bases between them. The germline V gene has CDR1 MNHEY and CDR2 SVGEGT. The CDR3 sequence is CASSYSPLPIEQYF. The CDR3 coding sequence is TGTGCCAGCAGTTACAGCCCCCTCCCGATCGAGCAGTACTTC.

The chain combines TRBV9 with TRBJ2-3, with D unclear. CDR1 is SGDLS and CDR2 is YYNGEE in the germline V gene. Trimming stripped 0 bases from V and 6 bases from J, with 11 bases between. The CDR3 consists of 14 residues. Written as DNA, the CDR3 is TGTGCCAGCAGCGTAGCTGGGGAAAGGGATACGCAGTATTTT. Translation gives CASSVAGERDTQYF.

The rearrangement joins TRBV11-2 to TRBJ2-7; weak D call: TRBD1 (5 bases). CDR1 is SGHAT, CDR2 FQNNGV, per germline. CDR3 length: 14 residues. The V end was cut by 4 bases, the J end by 2 bases, with 12 bases between. The CDR3 here is CASSSPQGTYEQYF. In DNA form, the CDR3 reads TGTGCCAGCAGCTCCCCCCAGGGTACCTACGAGCAGTACTTC. The full variable domain, its missing parts supplied by reference TRBV11-2 and TRBJ2-7, is EAGVAQSPRYKIIEKRQSVAFWCNPISGHATLYWYQQILGQGPKLLIQFQNNGVVDDSQLPKDRFSAERLKGVDSTLKIQPAKLEDSAVYLCASSSPQGTYEQYFGPGTRLTVT.

The chain has TRBV19 and TRBJ2-7; D tentatively fits TRBD1 or TRBD2 (5 bases each). CDR3 length: 13 amino acids. Germline V gene sequence: CDR1 LNHDA, CDR2 SQIVND (reference sequence). V was clipped by 5 bases and J by 3 bases, with 11 bases between them. Here the CDR3 reads CASSLRDLYEQYF. The CDR3 bases are TGTGCCAGTAGTCTCCGGGACCTCTACGAGCAGTACTTC.

The chain uses TRBV9 and TRBJ2-6, with D hard to call. In germline, CDR1 is SGDLS, CDR2 YYNGEE. The CDR3 consists of 13 residues. The V end lost 5 bases, the J end lost 1 base, and 4 bases lay between the germline ends. The CDR3 DNA follows: TGTGCCAGCAGGGGATCTGGGGCCAACGTCCTGACTTTC. It is translated as CASRGSGANVLTF.

This chain uses TRBV23-1 with TRBJ1-2, with 7 bases fitting TRBD1. TRBV23-1 has ORF status, its function being uncertain. This CDR3 is 15 amino acids long. V trimming: 0 bases; J trimming: 4 bases; junction bases outside the gene matches: 5. In DNA form, the CDR3 reads TGCGCCAGCAGTCAATCGGTCAGGGGGTTCTATGGCTACACCTTC. Protein: CASSQSVRGFYGYTF.

This clone was counted a single time. This rearrangement joins TRBV6-5 to TRBJ1-6, with D uncertain. The CDR3 consists of 15 residues. Germline V lookup: CDR1 MNHEY, CDR2 SVGAGI. Trimming removed 3 bases at V and 7 bases at J, with 13 bases between. The CDR3 DNA reads as TGTGCCAGCAGTTATGGTCCTGTCGGGAATTCACCCCTCCACTTT. Its protein product is CASSYGPVGNSPLHF.

This clone turned up a few times. This chain links TRBV11-2 with TRBJ1-3; no reliable D call. CDR3 size: 16 residues. Trimming removed 5 bases at V and 0 bases at J, with 14 bases between. Germline-derived CDR1 and CDR2 are SGHAT and FQNNGV. CDR3 loop: CASSPTLTSSGNTIYF. The DNA for the CDR3 is TGTGCCAGCAGCCCTACCCTAACGAGCTCTGGAAACACCATATATTTT.

The gene calls are TRBV6-2 or TRBV6-3 and TRBJ2-7; D is ambiguous. The germline V gene encodes CDR1 MNHEY and CDR2 SVGEGT. The CDR3 is 16 amino acids. V was pared by 0 bases and J by 3 bases, with 15 bases between. In DNA, the CDR3 is TGTGCCAGCAGTTACTCTCCCACGGCGCCCGTCTACGAGCAGTACTTC. Translating gives CASSYSPTAPVYEQYF.

The J gene is TRBJ2-7, the V gene TRBV19; 13 bases align to TRBD2. Germline CDR1 is LNHDA and CDR2 is SQIVND (reference sequence). V lost 5 bases to trimming and J lost 7 bases; unmatched junction nucleotides: 8. CDR3 size: 15 residues. CDR3 in amino acids: CASSVGLAGVYEQYF. CDR3 coding DNA: TGTGCCAGTAGTGTCGGACTAGCGGGGGTATATGAGCAGTACTTC.

The chain has TRBV6-2 or TRBV6-3 and TRBJ1-2, with 8 bases identical to TRBD1. This CDR3 is 12 amino acids long. CDR1 is MNHEY, CDR2 SVGEGT, per germline. The V gene end was trimmed by 5 bases and the J gene end by 4 bases; junction bases not matched to a gene: 0. This chain's CDR3 is CASSGTGYGYTF. DNA for the CDR3: TGTGCCAGCAGTGGGACAGGCTATGGCTACACCTTC.

V usage is TRBV6-2 or TRBV6-3 and J usage is TRBJ1-5; 10 bases fit TRBD1. The CDR3 contains 16 residues. Germline trimming cut 8 bases from V and 4 bases from J; bases unmatched to any gene: 11. CDR1 is MNHEY, CDR2 SVGEGT, per germline. In DNA form, the CDR3 reads TGTGCCAGCCGCCGGGACAGGGGTCGTGGTAATCAGCCCCAGCATTTT. Translating it yields CASRRDRGRGNQPQHF.

The chain carries TRBV4-3 and TRBJ2-5, with 10 bases that match TRBD2. CDR3 size: 17 residues. Germline V gene data show CDR1 as LGHNA and CDR2 as YSLEER. V shed 4 bases and J 5 bases; nucleotides not matched to a gene: 13. In DNA form, the CDR3 reads TGCGCCAGCAGCCCCGCGGGGCCTAGCGGGAGTTCGGAGACCCAGTACTTC. Its protein product is CASSPAGPSGSSETQYF.

This clone was detected only a few times. V gene TRBV2 combines with J gene TRBJ1-1; the match to TRBD1 covers 7 bases. The V gene's germline CDR1 is SNHLY and CDR2 FYNNEI. CDR3 length: 13 residues. J was trimmed by 7 bases and V by 6 bases; bases with no gene match: 8. The CDR3 sequence is CASRRDSQGEAFF. Written as DNA, the CDR3 is TGTGCCAGCAGAAGGGACAGCCAGGGTGAAGCTTTCTTT.

The chain recombines TRBV29-1 with TRBJ1-1, with TRBD1 identical over 7 bases. V shed 6 bases and J 1 base; nucleotides not matched to a gene: 8. The CDR3 sequence is 14 residues long. Germline-derived CDR1 and CDR2 are SQVTM and ANQGSEA. CDR3 DNA sequence: TGCAGCGTCTCCCAGGCAGGGGGGAACACTGAAGCTTTCTTT. It encodes CSVSQAGGNTEAFF.

This clone appeared once. V and J are TRBV5-8 and TRBJ1-5, with D unresolved. V was trimmed by 1 base and J by 7 bases, leaving 12 bases between them. CDR1 is SGHTS and CDR2 is YDEGEE in the germline V gene. The CDR3 loop spans 14 amino acids. The CDR3 DNA sequence: TGTGCCAGCAGCTTGAGGACGGCTGGCCAGCCCCAGCATTTT. Protein product: CASSLRTAGQPQHF.